The clone carrying this T cell receptor beta chain occurred a few times. The antigen is unknown. These data come from a study of cytomegalovirus exposure and HLA in healthy donors. Overall study: Unique TCRs from HLA-typed donors, approximately 80 million of them, were held in an early data release.

Study results and limitations: Versus the roughly 670-donor mean, an Asian-associated ancestry cluster reportedly showed fewer N-insertions in a later analysis. Several of the most significant clusters were apparently associated with common viral pathogens in a later analysis. Most TCR sequences were seen very rarely across donors, but some public TCRs occurred in many.

The germline gives CDR1 MNHEY, CDR2 SVGAGI. V lost 2 bases and J 2 bases, leaving 9 bases between the germline ends. This CDR3 contains 14 residues. 13 Jbeta primers and 60 Vbeta primers were used for the PCR. Assay: immunoSEQ multiplex PCR; the TCRdb copy retains only in-frame clones and omits some. This table holds 140,000 to 150,000 clones, roughly 70% found once. This receptor was taken from a young man in good health and CMV-seronegative. The chain links TRBV6-5 to TRBJ1-1; the D is unclear. The specimen was PBMCs. CDR3 region: CASSYVRFNTEAFF. The CDR3, as DNA: TGTGCCAGCAGTTACGTCCGTTTCAACACTGAAGCTTTCTTT.